Presented here are 21 T cell receptor beta chains from one specimen sequenced in a study of blood T cells in healthy people across ages. Primed by a sample-barcoded 5' primer and a J-beta primer mix, a second PCR proceeded for 7 to 11 cycles. TCRdb passed the 5' RACE reads through MiXCR, listing each CDR3 protein once. The sample shows about 1.7 million distinct CDR3 sequences, roughly 28% of them seen only once. The material sequenced was blood. These receptors came from a woman in her thirties in good health.

The V gene is TRBV7-6, the J gene TRBJ1-1, with 7 bases lining up with TRBD1. The junction had 5 bases not matched to a gene; V was cut back by 1 base and J by 3 bases. The CDR3 contains 15 residues. Looked up from germline, CDR1 is SGHVS and CDR2 is FNYEAQ. The CDR3 region is CASSLGLRGYTEAFF. The CDR3 DNA sequence: TGTGCCAGCAGCTTAGGGCTCAGGGGGTACACTGAAGCTTTCTTT.

V gene TRBV27 combines with J gene TRBJ2-5; no clear D gene. The DNA end lines up better with TRBJ2-1; the J call may be wrong. Per germline, CDR1 MNHEY and CDR2 SMNVEV (reference sequence). The CDR3 runs 11 residues. The CDR3 protein is CASNVQETQFF. The CDR3 nucleotides read TGTGCCAGCAATGTACAAGAGACCCAGTTCTTC.

This chain uses TRBV10-3 with TRBJ1-5; no clear D. Trimming took off 7 bases at V and 6 bases at J, with 13 bases between the two ends. The length of the CDR3 is 13 residues. The germline CDR1 and CDR2 sequences are ENHRY and SYGVKD. As DNA, the CDR3 is TGTGCCATCAAAGCGGGGAGTCTTCAGCCCCAGCATTTT. Translated: CAIKAGSLQPQHF.

With respect to this clonotype: A junction boundary mismatches the germline segment, possibly from a read error. The CDR3 is CTSSLTETQYF. For the CDR3, the DNA is TGCACCAGCAGCTTGACGGAGACCCAGTACTTC. The rearrangement joins TRBV5-1 to TRBJ2-7; no definite D call. The end of the DNA fits TRBJ2-5 better, so the J call may be wrong. The CDR3 contains 11 residues. CDR1 SGHRS and CDR2 YFSETQ come from the germline V gene.

This clonotype was seen more than once but under ten times. A read error is possible here, since a much larger clone lies one base away. The V gene is TRBV3-1, the J gene TRBJ2-7, with 7 bases aligning to TRBD2. The CDR3 is 14 amino acids. Germline V CDR1 and CDR2: LGHDT, YNNKEL (reference sequence). V gave up 2 bases and J gave up 7 bases; unmatched junction bases: 8. In nucleotides, the CDR3 is TGTGCCAGCAGCCAACGCGGGAGTTACAATGAGCAGTACTTC. Protein sequence: CASSQRGSYNEQYF.

The chain has TRBV5-1 and TRBJ2-5, with 7 bases aligning to TRBD1. V dropped 2 bases and J dropped 5; count of bases not matched to a gene: 9. From germline, CDR1 is SGHRS and CDR2 YFSETQ. The CDR3 has 15 amino acids. The CDR3 protein is CASSLRTGALETQYF. The CDR3, as DNA: TGCGCCAGCAGCTTACGGACAGGCGCTTTGGAGACCCAGTACTTC.

This clonotype was observed a few times. This chain uses TRBV7-3 with TRBJ1-1; D may be TRBD1 (5 bases). Trimming left V 5 bases short and J 3 bases short, with 16 bases between. The CDR3 runs to 15 residues. In germline, CDR1 is SGHTA, CDR2 FQGTGA. This chain's CDR3 is CASSLWGPSDTEAFF. Here the CDR3 DNA reads TGTGCCAGCAGCCTGTGGGGACCGTCGGACACTGAAGCTTTCTTT.

The chain combines TRBV12-3 or TRBV12-4 with TRBJ1-5; a weak D match, TRBD1 (6 bases). This CDR3 is built from 13 residues. Trimming left V 3 bases short and J 9 bases short, with 12 bases between. The chain's CDR3 is CASSLSGESPQHF. The CDR3 bases are TGTGCCAGCAGTTTGTCAGGGGAATCGCCCCAGCATTTT.

The V gene is TRBV14, the J gene TRBJ1-4; 7 positions match TRBD1. Losses at the gene ends were 4 bases for V and 4 bases for J; bases not matched to a gene: 9. The CDR3 sequence is 16 residues long. Germline V gene sequence: CDR1 SGHDN, CDR2 FVKESK. The CDR3 spells CASSRARGGHNEKLFF. The CDR3 nucleotides read TGTGCCAGCAGCCGCGCTCGAGGGGGCCATAATGAAAAACTGTTTTTT.

Worth noting for this clonotype: A much larger clone sits a single nucleotide away, making a read error possible. This chain links TRBV12-3 or TRBV12-4 with TRBJ1-2; TRBD1 agrees at 8 bases. This CDR3 region has 15 residues. CDR3 coding DNA: TGTGCCGGCAGTTCGTCGGACAGGGCAAACTATGGCTACACCTTC. The encoded protein is CAGSSSDRANYGYTF.

The chain recombines TRBV3-1 with TRBJ1-5; a weak D match, TRBD1 (6 bases). This CDR3 region has 14 residues. V gave up 2 bases and J gave up 5 bases, with 10 bases separating them. Germline CDR1 is LGHDT and CDR2 is YNNKEL (reference sequence). CDR3 sequence reads: CASSQRAGDQPQHF. For the CDR3, the DNA is TGTGCCAGCAGCCAAAGAGCAGGGGATCAGCCCCAGCATTTT.

The rearrangement links TRBV5-1 to TRBJ2-1, with a tentative D call TRBD2 (6 bases). Germline CDR1 is SGHRS and CDR2 is YFSETQ. The CDR3 covers 15 residues. V lost 4 bases and J 4 bases, leaving 15 bases between the germline ends. The CDR3, as DNA: TGCGCCAGCAGCGCCTCCGCGGGATGGTACAATGAGCAGTTCTTC. It encodes CASSASAGWYNEQFF.

The chain combines TRBV20-1 with TRBJ1-4; D is unresolved. Looked up from germline, CDR1 is DFQATT and CDR2 is SNEGSKA (reference sequence). Trimming removed 7 bases from V and 4 bases from J, with 10 bases in between. This CDR3 region has 12 residues. The CDR3 loop reads CSVHRVNEKLFF. The DNA of the CDR3 is TGCAGTGTCCACCGTGTTAATGAAAAACTGTTTTTT.

This clonotype was seen only a few times. This chain links TRBV5-1 with TRBJ1-4; D may be TRBD1 (6 bases). Deletions cut 0 bases from V and 4 bases from J, with 7 bases between. The CDR3 runs to 14 residues. In germline, CDR1 is SGHRS, CDR2 YFSETQ. Here the CDR3 reads CASSLEGVNEKLFF. CDR3 in DNA: TGCGCCAGCAGCTTGGAGGGGGTTAATGAAAAACTGTTTTTT.

Ten or more counts support this clonotype. This chain joins TRBV24-1 and TRBJ2-3; 10 bases align to TRBD1. This CDR3 has 16 residues. CDR1 and CDR2 from the germline V gene are KGHDR and SFDVKD. The trim removed 4 bases at V and 4 bases at J, leaving 7 bases unmatched. CDR3 sequence reads: CATSDPGQGGSDTQYF. The CDR3 bases are TGTGCCACCAGTGACCCTGGACAGGGGGGATCAGATACGCAGTATTTT.

This clonotype occurred a few times. The chain uses TRBV27 and TRBJ2-1, with 7 positions matching TRBD2. This CDR3 is built from 15 residues. CDR1 and CDR2 (germline): MNHEY, SMNVEV (reference sequence). The V gene end was trimmed by 3 bases and the J gene end by 3 bases; junction bases not matched to a gene: 5. The DNA for the CDR3 is TGTGCCAGCAGTTTCGAGCGGGGAAGCTACAATGAGCAGTTCTTC. Its protein product is CASSFERGSYNEQFF.

The chain employs TRBV20-1 and TRBJ2-3, with D possibly being TRBD1 (6 bases). This CDR3 spans 15 amino acids. The V gene lost 5 bases and the J gene lost 0 bases, with 15 bases spanning the gap. In germline, CDR1 is DFQATT, CDR2 SNEGSKA (reference sequence). CDR3 in DNA: TGCAGTGCTGGGTGGGGACATGGGAGCACAGATACGCAGTATTTT. This translates into CSAGWGHGSTDTQYF.

The rearrangement joins TRBV4-1 to TRBJ2-5; 9 nucleotides line up with TRBD2. With V trimmed by 1 base and J by 4 bases, 7 bases remained unmatched. CDR3 length: 16 amino acids. CDR1 is MGHRA, CDR2 YSYEKL, per germline. CDR3 amino acids: CASSQVGGGVGETQYF. The DNA for the CDR3 is TGCGCCAGCAGCCAAGTGGGCGGGGGGGTCGGAGAGACCCAGTACTTC.

J is TRBJ2-5 and V is TRBV7-2, with D perhaps matching TRBD2 (6 bases). The V gene lost 2 bases and the J gene lost 4 bases, with 11 bases spanning the gap. CDR1 SGHTA and CDR2 FQGNSA come from the germline V gene. CDR3 length: 14 amino acids. CDR3 protein: CASSLQGGPETQYF. CDR3 DNA sequence: TGTGCCAGCAGCTTACAGGGAGGACCAGAGACCCAGTACTTC. The whole variable domain, remainder taken from reference TRBV7-2 and TRBJ2-5, is GAGVSQSPSNKVTEKGKDVELRCDPISGHTALYWYRQSLGQGLEFLIYFQGNSAPDKSGLPSDRFSAERTGGSVSTLTIQRTQQEDSAVYLCASSLQGGPETQYFGPGTRLLVL.

Concerning this clonotype: A read error may produce the germline difference seen at one junction end. This rearrangement joins TRBV10-3 to TRBJ1-2, with 7 bases that match TRBD1. This CDR3 comprises 14 residues. The germline V gene encodes CDR1 ENHRY and CDR2 SYGVKD. The CDR3 nucleotides are TGTTCCATCAGCCTAACAGGGGACCGGGGTGGCTACACCTTC. Amino acids: CSISLTGDRGGYTF.

V and J are TRBV10-3 and TRBJ1-4; TRBD1 might be the D (6 bases). Germline loops: CDR1 ENHRY, CDR2 SYGVKD. V was shortened by 5 bases and J by 2 bases, with 9 bases between the two germline ends. This CDR3 spans 14 amino acids. CDR3 in amino acids: CAISPTGTNEKLFF. CDR3 DNA sequence: TGTGCCATCAGTCCCACAGGGACTAATGAAAAACTGTTTTTT.